A selection of T cell receptor beta chains follows, all from one sample in a study of T cell repertoires in cytomegalovirus infection. MiXCR was run by TCRdb on the reads, yielding one entry per CDR3 protein. Here the sample spans just over 150,000 distinct CDR3 sequences, about 20% being singletons. Sequenced material: PBMCs. Receptor source: a human donor in good health (CMV status not recorded). Some clones in this sample may be carry-over from other donors' samples. Each CDR3 is given with its conserved first and last residue. D genes are given only for firm matches. Size values are once, few and many counts, or a class for expanded clones, and some rows have none.

v_gene	abundance	len	j_gene	d_gene	CDR3nt	CDR3aa
TRBV30	NA	14	TRBJ2-2	TRBD1	TGTGCCTGGAGGAGACAGGGGGCTAACGGGGAGCTGTTTTTT	CAWRRQGANGELFF
TRBV7-2	many	14	TRBJ2-5	NA	TGTGCCAGCAGCTCTCCGGGACTGGATGAGACCCAGTACTTC	CASSSPGLDETQYF
TRBV12-3/TRBV12-4	NA	14	TRBJ1-1	TRBD1	TGTGCCAGCAGTTTTTTAGGGGGCAACGCTGAAGCTTTCTTT	CASSFLGGNAEAFF
TRBV6-2/TRBV6-3	many	13	TRBJ1-3	NA	TGTGCCAGCATCCCGGGATCTGGAAACACCATATATTTT	CASIPGSGNTIYF
TRBV7-2	many	17	TRBJ2-3	TRBD2	TGTGCCAGCAGCTATACCCGACTAGCGGGTAGCACAGATACGCAGTATTTT	CASSYTRLAGSTDTQYF
TRBV5-1	few	15	TRBJ2-2	TRBD2	TGCGCCAGCAGCAACGGACTAGCGGGAGGCGGGGAGCTGTTTTTT	CASSNGLAGGGELFF
TRBV7-2	many	15	TRBJ1-6	TRBD1	TGTGCCAGCAGCTCGTTAAGGGGGCTTAATTCACCCCTCCACTTT	CASSSLRGLNSPLHF
TRBV28	many	13	TRBJ2-7	TRBD1	TGTGCCAGCAGTCCGGGACAGTTATACGAGCAGTACTTC	CASSPGQLYEQYF
TRBV7-2	many	15	TRBJ1-6	NA	TGTGCCAGCAGCTCTTCGGGATCCCGGAATTCACCCCTCCACTTT	CASSSSGSRNSPLHF
TRBV7-2	NA	16	TRBJ2-4	TRBD1	TGTGCCAGCAGCTCAGCCGGGACAGGGGCCAAAACCATTCAGTACTTC	CASSSAGTGAKTIQYF
TRBV25-1	NA	15	TRBJ1-1	TRBD1	TGTGCCAGCAGTGTCGGACAGGGGATGAACACTGAAGCTTTCTTT	CASSVGQGMNTEAFF
TRBV6-1	few	16	TRBJ2-7	NA	TGTGCCAGCAGTCCTAGGTCCCCTAGCACTTCCTACGAGCAGTACTTC	CASSPRSPSTSYEQYF
TRBV11-2	once	14	TRBJ1-1	TRBD1	TGTGCCAGCAGCCGAATTACAGGGGAGACTGAAGCTTTCTTT	CASSRITGETEAFF
TRBV7-2	few	14	TRBJ2-5	TRBD1	TGTGCCAGCAGATCTGGGACAGGGGAAGAGACCCAGTACTTC	CASRSGTGEETQYF
TRBV7-9	few	14	TRBJ2-2	NA	TGTGCCAGCAGCTTTGATCTTCGACGCGGGGAGCTGTTTTTT	CASSFDLRRGELFF
TRBV7-2	many	16	TRBJ2-2	NA	TGTGCCAGCAGCTTAGTGGGCACCTCGAACACCGGGGAGCTGTTTTTT	CASSLVGTSNTGELFF
TRBV7-2	many	15	TRBJ1-2	NA	TGTGCCAGCAGCTTATCAGGGGCGCTTGGCTATGGCTACACCTTC	CASSLSGALGYGYTF
TRBV2	NA	15	TRBJ1-1	NA	TGTGCCAGCAGTGAGGAACGGGTCGGGAACACTGAAGCTTTCTTT	CASSEERVGNTEAFF
TRBV7-9	NA	14	TRBJ1-1	NA	TGTGCCAGCAGCCCAGAACAGGGTTTTACTGAAGCTTTCTTT	CASSPEQGFTEAFF
TRBV12-3/TRBV12-4	NA	15	TRBJ2-1	TRBD2	TGTGCCAGCAGGGGACTAGCGGGTTCCTACAATGAGCAGTTCTTC	CASRGLAGSYNEQFF
TRBV20-1	NA	12	TRBJ2-1	NA	TGCAGTGTTCAACTAGGGCGCAATGAGCAGTTCTTC	CSVQLGRNEQFF
TRBV7-2	many	12	TRBJ1-1	NA	TGTGCCAGCAGCCCCCAGGGCAGGGCCGCTTTCTTT	CASSPQGRAAFF
TRBV6-5	few	14	TRBJ2-3	NA	TGTGCCAGCAGTTACGCTGCGGGGCCAGATACGCAGTATTTT	CASSYAAGPDTQYF
TRBV28	few	17	TRBJ2-3	TRBD2	TGTGCCAGCAGTTTCTTGCGGGGGGGCTATAGCACAGATACGCAGTATTTT	CASSFLRGGYSTDTQYF
TRBV19	NA	13	TRBJ1-1	NA	TGTGCCAGTAGTTTACAACTTAACACTGTAGCTTTCTTT	CASSLQLNTVAFF
TRBV6-2/TRBV6-3	NA	15	TRBJ2-1	TRBD2	TGTGCCAGCACTCAAGCGGGAGGTGGAACTAATGAGCAGTTCTTC	CASTQAGGGTNEQFF
TRBV4-3	NA	15	TRBJ2-2	NA	TGCGCCAGCAGCCAAGGACTGTTGAACACCGGGGAGCTGTTTTTT	CASSQGLLNTGELFF